Presented here are 17 T cell receptor beta chains from one specimen sequenced in a study of control samples from healthy donors and cancer patients. Clones were sequenced by immunoSEQ multiplex PCR, and TCRdb holds only the in-frame ones, with some missing. This table holds 150,000 to 200,000 clones, approximately 92% found once. The sequenced sample consisted of blood. The receptors were sampled from a man younger than 35 in good health.

This chain links TRBV3-1 (or the pseudogene TRBV3-2) with TRBJ1-1; D gene uncertain. Trimming left V 1 base short and J 3 bases short, with 9 bases between. The CDR3 spans 14 residues. CDR1 is LGHDT and CDR2 is YNNKEL in the germline V gene (reference sequence). The CDR3 DNA sequence: TGTGCCAGCAGCCAAGTAGGTTTAGACACTGAAGCTTTCTTT. Protein: CASSQVGLDTEAFF.

The rearrangement uses TRBV12-5 and TRBJ2-7, with 8 nucleotides matching TRBD2. J gave up 4 bases and V 8 bases, and 13 bases lay outside the gene matches. The CDR3 is 15 amino acids. Germline V gene lookup returns CDR1 LGHNT and CDR2 FRNRAP. The CDR3 nucleotides are TGTGCTAGTCAACCCGGGAGGGGTCTGGGGTACGAGCAGTACTTC. Encoded protein: CASQPGRGLGYEQYF.

V usage is TRBV18 and J usage is TRBJ1-6; D is unresolved. V dropped 3 bases and J dropped 8 bases, with 20 bases sitting between them. The CDR3 totals 17 residues. Germline V gives CDR1 KGHSH, CDR2 LQKENI. CDR3 loop: CASSPSRGEGSHSPLHF. The CDR3 DNA sequence: TGTGCCAGCTCACCCTCTCGGGGAGAAGGATCGCATTCACCCCTCCACTTT. The full variable domain, rest sourced from reference TRBV18 and TRBJ1-6, is NAGVMQNPRHLVRRRGQEARLRCSPMKGHSHVYWYRQLPEEGLKFMVYLQKENIIDESGMPKERFSAEFPKEGPSILRIQQVVRGDSAAYFCASSPSRGEGSHSPLHFGNGTRLTVT.

On this clone itself: One end of the junction is discordant with germline, which a read error may explain. V usage is TRBV19 and J usage is TRBJ2-1; D unclear. The germline V gene has CDR1 LNHDA and CDR2 SQIVND (reference sequence). The CDR3 sequence is 15 residues long. The CDR3 here is CASSIRLSSFNEQFF. CDR3 coding DNA: TGTGCCAGTAGTATTAGACTCTCCTCCTTCAATGAGCAGTTCTTC.

The chain is built from TRBV5-1 and TRBJ1-6; D may be TRBD1 (6 bases). Trimming shortened V by 0 bases and J by 7 bases, and 11 bases separated the two germline ends. The CDR3 runs to 15 residues. Germline values: CDR1 SGHRS, CDR2 YFSETQ. The CDR3, as DNA: TGCGCCAGCAGCTTGGAGGGGGGGGCGAATTCACCCCTCCACTTT. Amino acids: CASSLEGGANSPLHF.

The chain employs TRBV11-2 and TRBJ2-7; a possible D gene is TRBD1 (6 bases). Germline values: CDR1 SGHAT, CDR2 FQNNGV. The length of the CDR3 is 15 residues. Trimming removed 5 bases from V and 4 bases from J, with 18 bases in between. The CDR3 region has the DNA TGTGCCAGCAGCGACCCCGGGACACCCCCATACGAGCAGTACTTC. Amino acids: CASSDPGTPPYEQYF.

The chain joins TRBV19 to TRBJ2-2; 10 nucleotides match TRBD1. Trimming at V came to 5 bases and at J to 5 bases, leaving 5 bases not matched to a gene. Germline V gives CDR1 LNHDA, CDR2 SQIVND (reference sequence). This CDR3 spans 15 amino acids. CDR3 DNA: TGTGCCAGTAGTCATCCGGGACAGGGGACCGGGGAGCTGTTTTTT. It translates to CASSHPGQGTGELFF.

This sequence joins TRBV10-2 and TRBJ2-3; no firm D call. Germline V gene sequence: CDR1 WSHSY, CDR2 SAAADI. This CDR3 has 14 residues. Trimming left V 1 base short and J 3 bases short, with 8 bases between. In DNA form, the CDR3 reads TGCGCCAGCAGTGAGTACCAGGAGACAGATACGCAGTATTTT. The encoded protein is CASSEYQETDTQYF.

This chain joins TRBV7-3 and TRBJ2-1; no firm D call. The CDR3 sequence is 13 residues long. CDR1 is SGHTA and CDR2 is FQGTGA in the germline V gene. V gave up 1 base and J gave up 7 bases, with 8 bases separating them. The CDR3 reads CASSLIPVNEQFF. CDR3 sequence (DNA): TGTGCCAGCAGCTTAATACCGGTAAATGAGCAGTTCTTC.

The V gene is TRBV3-1 (or the pseudogene TRBV3-2), the J gene TRBJ2-7; maybe TRBD2 (6 bases). From germline, CDR1 is LGHDT and CDR2 YNNKEL (reference sequence). The CDR3 runs 15 residues. The V and J ends lost 6 bases and 5 bases respectively, with 20 bases between them. DNA for the CDR3: TGTGCCAGCAGTCCGACATGGCAGGGAGGTAACGAGCAGTACTTC. It is translated as CASSPTWQGGNEQYF.

This clone was seen just once. The V gene is TRBV11-2, the J gene TRBJ2-7; D possibly uses TRBD1 or TRBD2 (6 bases each). Germline V CDR1 and CDR2: SGHAT, FQNNGV. The CDR3 length is 15 residues. V lost 2 bases and J 3 bases, leaving 14 bases between the germline ends. CDR3 nucleotides: TGTGCCAGCAGCTTAATTCGGAGGGACAACTACGAGCAGTACTTC. This sequence encodes CASSLIRRDNYEQYF.

The chain joins TRBV30 to TRBJ1-1; possible D gene TRBD1, 6 bases. The ends were cut back, 0 bases at V and 7 bases at J, with 24 bases in the middle. The germline V gene has CDR1 GTSNPN and CDR2 SVGIG (reference sequence). This CDR3 has 17 amino acids. CDR3 DNA: TGTGCCTGGAGTGTACGGTTTGATTTCAAGGGGGAGGGTGAAGCTTTCTTT. It encodes CAWSVRFDFKGEGEAFF.

The genes are TRBV7-6 and TRBJ2-2; D gene uncertain. The CDR3 has 13 residues. V was shortened by 2 bases and J by 1 base, with 2 bases between the two germline ends. Germline CDR1 and CDR2: SGHVS and FNYEAQ. In DNA form, the CDR3 reads TGTGCCAGCAGCTTAAAGAACACCGGGGAGCTGTTTTTT. Its translation is CASSLKNTGELFF.

V is TRBV9 and J is TRBJ2-1, with 7 bases lining up with TRBD1. There are 13 residues in the CDR3. V dropped 1 base and J dropped 7; count of bases not matched to a gene: 2. Germline assignment: CDR1 SGDLS and CDR2 YYNGEE. The CDR3 protein is CASSVPRGNEQFF. The CDR3 DNA reads TGTGCCAGCAGCGTACCCAGGGGGAATGAGCAGTTCTTC.

This chain uses TRBV4-1 with TRBJ2-4; no reliable D call. The CDR3 covers 17 residues. V lost 2 bases and J 6 bases, leaving 20 bases between the germline ends. Germline V lookup: CDR1 MGHRA, CDR2 YSYEKL. In DNA form, the CDR3 reads TGCGCCAGCAGCCAAACGAGGTCCGCCGCAGCGAGAAACATTCAGTACTTC. It codes for CASSQTRSAAARNIQYF.

This clone was detected only once. This sequence joins TRBV7-2 and TRBJ2-7, with TRBD2 matching 12 bases. Unmatched junction bases numbered 2, after V lost 1 base and J lost 1 base. The CDR3 runs 16 residues. Germline V lookup: CDR1 SGHTA, CDR2 FQGNSA. In nucleotides, the CDR3 is TGTGCCAGCAGCTTAGGGGGGACTAGCGGGTCCTACGAGCAGTACTTC. Translation gives CASSLGGTSGSYEQYF.

CDR3 sequence: CASSLLGREQYF. CDR3 DNA: TGTGCCAGCAGTTTGCTGGGGCGCGAGCAGTACTTC. The chain joins TRBV28 to TRBJ2-7; D perhaps matches TRBD1 (5 bases). The CDR3 covers 12 residues. The V gene lost 3 bases and the J gene lost 6 bases, with 9 bases spanning the gap. The germline gives CDR1 MDHEN, CDR2 SYDVKM.